The present TCR beta chain was sequenced within a study of blood T cell repertoires in COVID-19. Study background: There were acute and convalescent COVID-19 samples, and they came from the United States, Italy and Spain. From T cells, B-cell-depleted T cells, or PBMCs came the material, which was cDNA or gDNA.

Libraries were prepared by immunoSEQ multiplex PCR; TCRdb keeps only in-frame clonotypes and omits some of them. Among approximately 290,000 clones, 65% to 85% were seen once, and the ten largest hold about 15%. CDR1 MDHEN and CDR2 SYDVKM come from the germline V gene. The junction had 7 bases not matched to a gene; V was cut back by 5 bases and J by 1 base. The CDR3 sequence is 15 residues long. Seattle's enrolled individuals joined amid active infection and were then monitored longitudinally. V gene TRBV28 combines with J gene TRBJ2-5, with 7 bases lining up with TRBD1. The source material was peripheral blood. The origin of this receptor is a person in their 70s with COVID-19, enrolled during active disease. The CDR3 loop reads CASSPGQIVQETQYF. The CDR3 DNA reads as TGTGCCAGCAGTCCGGGACAGATCGTCCAAGAGACCCAGTACTTC.